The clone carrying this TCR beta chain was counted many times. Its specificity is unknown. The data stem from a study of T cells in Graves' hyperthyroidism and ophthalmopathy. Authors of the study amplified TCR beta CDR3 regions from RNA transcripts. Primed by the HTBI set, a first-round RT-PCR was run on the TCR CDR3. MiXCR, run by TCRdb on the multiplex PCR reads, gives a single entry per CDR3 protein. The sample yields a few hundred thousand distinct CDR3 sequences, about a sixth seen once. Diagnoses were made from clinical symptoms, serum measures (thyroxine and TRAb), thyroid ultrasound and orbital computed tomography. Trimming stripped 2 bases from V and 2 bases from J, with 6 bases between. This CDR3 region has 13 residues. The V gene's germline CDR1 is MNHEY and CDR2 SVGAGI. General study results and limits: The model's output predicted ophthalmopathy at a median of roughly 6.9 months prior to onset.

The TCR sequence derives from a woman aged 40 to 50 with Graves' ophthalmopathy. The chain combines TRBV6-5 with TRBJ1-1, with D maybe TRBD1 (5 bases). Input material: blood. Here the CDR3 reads CASSYTGNTEAFF. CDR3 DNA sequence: TGTGCCAGCAGTTACACAGGAAACACTGAAGCTTTCTTT.